The rows below give T cell receptor beta chains drawn from one sample of a study of blood T cell repertoires in COVID-19. Clones were sequenced by immunoSEQ multiplex PCR, and TCRdb holds only the in-frame ones, with some missing. The sample has approximately 250,000 clones, about 86% seen once. Sequences were obtained from peripheral blood. The receptors were sampled from a man aged 25 to 40 with active or convalescent COVID-19. The CDR3 runs from the conserved cysteine through the conserved F or W. The D gene is left open where the match is weak. Some rows mark clone size as missing; the rest say once, few, many or name a class of expanded clone.

TRBJ2-5	NA	NA	TRBV19	TGTGCCAGTAGTCAGGGGGAGACCCAGTACTTC	CASSQGETQYF
TRBJ2-3	NA	TRBD1	TRBV6-6	TGTGCCAGCAGTCATTTGACAGGACAGGGAATCTTAACAGATACGCAGTATTTT	CASSHLTGQGILTDTQYF
TRBJ1-1	NA	NA	TRBV6-5	TGTGCCAGCAGGAGGTGGGGGCTGAACACTGAAGCTTTCTTT	CASRRWGLNTEAFF
TRBJ2-7	NA	NA	TRBV4-2	TGTGCCAGCAGCCAAGCCGCCCCAGGCGAATTCTCCTACGAGCAGTACTTC	CASSQAAPGEFSYEQYF
TRBJ2-5	NA	TRBD1	TRBV4-3	TGCGCCAGCAGTCGCACCAGGGGACAGAAAGAGACCCAGTACTTC	CASSRTRGQKETQYF
TRBJ1-2	NA	NA	TRBV7-9	TGTGCCAGCAGCTTAGTCCAGGGGCCCTCGACGTACACCTTC	CASSLVQGPSTYTF
TRBJ2-1	few	TRBD1	TRBV19	TGTGCCAGTAGTATCGGTCAAACAGGGGCACATGAGCAGTTCTTC	CASSIGQTGAHEQFF
TRBJ2-2	once	TRBD2	TRBV5-4	TGTGCCAGCAGCTTGGGACTAGCGGGGGGCACCGGGGAGCTGTTTTTT	CASSLGLAGGTGELFF
TRBJ1-1	NA	TRBD1	TRBV7-9	TGTGCCAGCAGCTTAGGGCTTATGCGGACAGGGTCGGATCCTGAAGCTTTCTTT	CASSLGLMRTGSDPEAFF
TRBJ1-5	once	NA	TRBV27	TGTGCCAGCAGTTCTAGTAGCAATCAGCCCCAGCATTTT	CASSSSSNQPQHF
TRBJ2-1	NA	TRBD2	TRBV9	TGTGCCAGCAGCGTAGTTGCGGGGGGTTACAATGAGCAGTTCTTC	CASSVVAGGYNEQFF
TRBJ2-2	NA	NA	TRBV19	TGTGCCAGTAGTATATCTCTAGCGAACACCGGGGAGCTGTTTTTT	CASSISLANTGELFF
TRBJ2-1	NA	NA	TRBV7-9	TGTGCCAGCAGCCCCCGACCAGGGGCTCACAATGAGCAGTTCTTC	CASSPRPGAHNEQFF
TRBJ1-6	NA	NA	TRBV5-1	TGCGCCAGCAGCTTGGCCGGGGGAGGCAATTCACCCCTCCACTTT	CASSLAGGGNSPLHF
TRBJ2-7	NA	NA	TRBV2	TGTGCCAGCAGCCTCAATGGCCCATACGAGCAGTACTTC	CASSLNGPYEQYF
TRBJ1-5	NA	TRBD1	TRBV3-1/TRBV3-2	TGTGCCAGTAGTACAGGGGATTATCAGCCCCAGCATTTT	CASSTGDYQPQHF
TRBJ1-4	NA	NA	TRBV5-4	TGTGCCAGCAGCTTTCAACCAGGTTCAGATGAAAAACTGTTTTTT	CASSFQPGSDEKLFF
TRBJ1-1	NA	TRBD1	TRBV5-1	TGCGCCAGCAGCTTGAATCCAGGGGGGTTCGTAGCTTTCTTT	CASSLNPGGFVAFF
TRBJ2-7	NA	TRBD2	TRBV30	TGTGCCTGGAGTGTAGCTAGCGGGGTCTCCTACGAGCAGTACTTC	CAWSVASGVSYEQYF
TRBJ2-3	NA	TRBD1	TRBV5-1	TGCGCCAGCAGCTGGACAGGGCGGGCAGATACGCAGTATTTT	CASSWTGRADTQYF
TRBJ1-6	few	TRBD1	TRBV27	TGTGCCAGCACCAAAGACAGGGCTAATTCACCCCTCCACTTT	CASTKDRANSPLHF
TRBJ2-7	NA	TRBD1	TRBV19	TGTGCCAGTAGGCCCGGGACAGGGTCTTACGAGCAGTACTTC	CASRPGTGSYEQYF
TRBJ1-2	once	NA	TRBV29-1	TGCAGCGCTGGGGAGGGGATGGACTATGGCTACACCTTC	CSAGEGMDYGYTF
TRBJ2-3	NA	NA	TRBV24-1	TGTGCCACCAGTGATTCCCCGGCGACTAGACAGTATTTT	CATSDSPATRQYF
TRBJ1-2	few	NA	TRBV29-1	TGCAGCGTTGAAGGACAGAGATATGGCTACACCTTC	CSVEGQRYGYTF
TRBJ2-7	NA	NA	TRBV5-8	TGTGCCAGCAGCTCTCCGTCCAGGGACGAGCAGTACTTC	CASSSPSRDEQYF
TRBJ2-7	NA	TRBD2	TRBV7-3	TGTGCCAGCAGCACCGGGACTAGCGGGGGGCCCCGCGAGCAGTACTTC	CASSTGTSGGPREQYF
TRBJ2-3	once	NA	TRBV30	TGTGCCTGGAGCCAGGGGCCGTACACAGATACGCAGTATTTT	CAWSQGPYTDTQYF
TRBJ2-5	NA	TRBD1	TRBV23-1	TGCGCCATTGACAGGGTATCAGAGACCCAGTACTTC	CAIDRVSETQYF
TRBJ1-2	NA	NA	TRBV19	TGTGCCAGTAGTATTGGGCAGGGCGATCGCTACACCTTC	CASSIGQGDRYTF
TRBJ1-2	once	NA	TRBV5-4	TGTGCCAGCAGCTTGGGCTACGGCTACACCTTC	CASSLGYGYTF
TRBJ1-5	NA	NA	TRBV6-4	TGTGCCAGCAGTGACCCTCAGGGGCGCGGCAATCAGCCCCAGCATTTT	CASSDPQGRGNQPQHF
TRBJ2-7	NA	TRBD1	TRBV7-2	TGTGCCAGCAGCTTAGCGACAGGGGGCTACGAGCAGTACTTC	CASSLATGGYEQYF
TRBJ2-5	NA	NA	TRBV12-3/TRBV12-4	TGTGCCAGCAGTTTTGAGCAAGAGACCCAGTACTTC	CASSFEQETQYF
TRBJ2-7	NA	NA	TRBV4-3	TGCGCCAGCAGCCAAGGTAGCGGTACTGGTTCATACGAGCAGTACTTC	CASSQGSGTGSYEQYF
TRBJ1-6	NA	TRBD1	TRBV5-5	TGTGCCAGCAGCTTGGAACAGGGGGATCATTCACCCCTCCACTTT	CASSLEQGDHSPLHF
TRBJ2-2	NA	NA	TRBV7-2	TGTGCCAGCAATCGGGGTAACACCGGGGAGCTGTTTTTT	CASNRGNTGELFF
TRBJ1-1	NA	NA	TRBV10-2	TGCGCCAGCAGTGAGTCTCGGGGGGTGACCACTGAAGCTTTCTTT	CASSESRGVTTEAFF
TRBJ2-7	NA	TRBD1	TRBV9	TGTGCCAGCAGCCCAATTGGGACAGGGCGGGTACGCGAGCAGTACTTC	CASSPIGTGRVREQYF
TRBJ1-4	few	NA	TRBV29-1	TGCAGCGTTGTATTGGCGCCGCGGGATTTCGGAGGAAAACTGTTTTTT	CSVVLAPRDFGGKLFF
TRBJ1-2	NA	NA	TRBV4-2	TGTGCCAGCAGCCAACTTTGGGGCAGGGTAGGGGGAAACTATGGCTACACCTTC	CASSQLWGRVGGNYGYTF
TRBJ2-5	NA	TRBD2	TRBV5-1	TGCGCCAGTAGCGGGGGGGCGTTGGAAGAGACCCAGTACTTC	CASSGGALEETQYF
TRBJ2-1	NA	TRBD1	TRBV5-1	TGCGCCAGCAGCTTGGCCGCAGGTCAGGGGGCCAATGAGCAGTTCTTC	CASSLAAGQGANEQFF
TRBJ2-2	NA	TRBD2	TRBV5-6	TGTGCCAGCAGCTTGTTAGCGGGGGGGCGAGGCACCGGGGAGCTGTTTTTT	CASSLLAGGRGTGELFF
TRBJ1-6	NA	TRBD1	TRBV13	TGTGCCAGCAGCTTGAATCGGGAGGGGGCTCATTCACCCCTCCACTTT	CASSLNREGAHSPLHF
TRBJ1-4	once	TRBD1	TRBV3-1/TRBV3-2	TGTGCCAGCAGCGACAGGGTGGATGAAAAACTGTTTTTT	CASSDRVDEKLFF
TRBJ2-5	NA	TRBD1	TRBV13	TGTGCCAGCAGCTCCGGGACAGGGCAAGAGACCCAGTACTTC	CASSSGTGQETQYF
TRBJ1-1	NA	NA	TRBV7-6	TGTGCCAGCAGCTTAGGGGGGGAGGTCACTGAAGCTTTCTTT	CASSLGGEVTEAFF
TRBJ1-2	NA	NA	TRBV6-6	TGTGCCAGCAGTTACGAGTATGGGGACACAGGCTTC	CASSYEYGDTGF
TRBJ1-4	once	NA	TRBV7-9	TGTGCCAGCAGCGACGACAGGACTACTAATGAAAAACTGTTTTTT	CASSDDRTTNEKLFF
TRBJ1-2	NA	TRBD1	TRBV5-6	TGTGCCAGCAGCTACGAAAGTAGGGGGCAGGGCTACACCTTC	CASSYESRGQGYTF
TRBJ1-1	NA	TRBD1	TRBV19	TGTGCCAGTAGTATATCCGAGGACAGGGTGAACACTGAAGCTTTCTTT	CASSISEDRVNTEAFF
TRBJ2-2	NA	NA	TRBV5-1	TGCGCCAGCAGCTTTTTACAGGGGAACACCGGGGAGCTGTTTTTT	CASSFLQGNTGELFF
TRBJ1-6	once	TRBD1	TRBV6-5	TGTGCCAGCAGCCATCCGGGACAGATGAATTCACCCCTCCACTTT	CASSHPGQMNSPLHF
TRBJ1-3	NA	NA	TRBV5-4	TGTGCCAGCAGCGACCGAAGACGGGAAGGGTCAGGAAACACCATATATTTT	CASSDRRREGSGNTIYF
TRBJ2-5	NA	NA	TRBV6-5	TGTGCCAGCAGGGGCAGGCGGGATACAGAGACCCAGTACTTC	CASRGRRDTETQYF
TRBJ1-6	NA	NA	TRBV10-3	TGTGCCATCAGTGAGTCGGCAGGGGACAATTCACCCCTCCACTTT	CAISESAGDNSPLHF
TRBJ2-2	NA	NA	TRBV11-2	TGTGCCAGCAGCCCAGTTGTCACCGGGGAGCTGTTTTTT	CASSPVVTGELFF
TRBJ2-1	once	TRBD2	TRBV4-3	TGCGCCAGCAGCCAAGATTCGGCTAGCGGGGGCGAGCAGTTCTTC	CASSQDSASGGEQFF
TRBJ2-2	NA	TRBD1	TRBV30	TGTGCCTGGAGTGTATACCAGGGGGTGACCACCGGGGAGCTGTTTTTT	CAWSVYQGVTTGELFF